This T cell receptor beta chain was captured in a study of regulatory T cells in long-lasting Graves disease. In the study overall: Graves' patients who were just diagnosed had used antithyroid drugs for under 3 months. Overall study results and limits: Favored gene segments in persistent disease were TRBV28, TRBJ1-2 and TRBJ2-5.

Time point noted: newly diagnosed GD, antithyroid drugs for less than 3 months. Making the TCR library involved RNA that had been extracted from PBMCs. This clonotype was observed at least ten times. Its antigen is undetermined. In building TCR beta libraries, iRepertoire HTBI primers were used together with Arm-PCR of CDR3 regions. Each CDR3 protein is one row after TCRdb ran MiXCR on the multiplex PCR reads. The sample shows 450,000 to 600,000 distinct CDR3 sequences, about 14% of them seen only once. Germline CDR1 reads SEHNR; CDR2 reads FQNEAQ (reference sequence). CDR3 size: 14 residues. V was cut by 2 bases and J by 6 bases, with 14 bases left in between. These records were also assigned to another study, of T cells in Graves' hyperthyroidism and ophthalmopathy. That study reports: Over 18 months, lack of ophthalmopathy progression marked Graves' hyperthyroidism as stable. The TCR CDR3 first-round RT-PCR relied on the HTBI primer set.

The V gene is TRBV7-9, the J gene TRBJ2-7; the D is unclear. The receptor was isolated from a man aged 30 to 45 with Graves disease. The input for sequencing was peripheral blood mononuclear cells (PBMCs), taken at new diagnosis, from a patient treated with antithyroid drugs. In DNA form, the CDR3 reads TGTGCCAGCAGCTTAAAGTCCTCTACCCCCGAGCAGTACTTC. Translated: CASSLKSSTPEQYF.